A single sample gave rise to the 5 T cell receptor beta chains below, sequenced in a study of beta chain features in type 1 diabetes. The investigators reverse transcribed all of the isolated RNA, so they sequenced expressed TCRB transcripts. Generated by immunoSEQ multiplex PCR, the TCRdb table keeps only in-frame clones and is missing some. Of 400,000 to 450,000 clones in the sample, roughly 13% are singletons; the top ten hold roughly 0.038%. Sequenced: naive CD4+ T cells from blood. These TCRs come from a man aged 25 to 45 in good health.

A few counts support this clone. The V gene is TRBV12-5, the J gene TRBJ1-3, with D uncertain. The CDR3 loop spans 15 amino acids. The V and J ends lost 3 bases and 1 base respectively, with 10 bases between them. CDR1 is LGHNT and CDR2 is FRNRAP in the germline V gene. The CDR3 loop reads CASGLSGGSGNTIYF. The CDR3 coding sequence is TGTGCTAGTGGTTTATCTGGAGGTTCTGGAAACACCATATATTTT.

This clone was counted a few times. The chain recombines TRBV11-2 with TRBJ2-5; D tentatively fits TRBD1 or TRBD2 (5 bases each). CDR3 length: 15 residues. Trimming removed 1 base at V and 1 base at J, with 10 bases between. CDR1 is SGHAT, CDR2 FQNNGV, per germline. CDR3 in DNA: TGTGCCAGCAGCTTAGTTGCAGGGACCCAAGAGACCCAGTACTTC. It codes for CASSLVAGTQETQYF.

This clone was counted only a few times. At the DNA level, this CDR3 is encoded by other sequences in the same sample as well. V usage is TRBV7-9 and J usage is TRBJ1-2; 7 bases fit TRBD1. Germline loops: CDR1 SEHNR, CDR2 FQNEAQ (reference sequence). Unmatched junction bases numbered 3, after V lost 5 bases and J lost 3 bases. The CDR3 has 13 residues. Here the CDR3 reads CASSPDRDYGYTF. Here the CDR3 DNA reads TGTGCCAGCAGCCCCGACAGGGACTATGGCTACACCTTC.

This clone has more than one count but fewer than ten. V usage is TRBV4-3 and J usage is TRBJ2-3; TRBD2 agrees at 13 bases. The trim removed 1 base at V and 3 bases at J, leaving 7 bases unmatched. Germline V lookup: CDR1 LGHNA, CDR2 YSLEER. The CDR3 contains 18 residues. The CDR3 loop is CASSQAGRTSGRTDTQYF. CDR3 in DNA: TGCGCCAGCAGCCAAGCAGGACGGACTAGCGGGAGAACAGATACGCAGTATTTT.

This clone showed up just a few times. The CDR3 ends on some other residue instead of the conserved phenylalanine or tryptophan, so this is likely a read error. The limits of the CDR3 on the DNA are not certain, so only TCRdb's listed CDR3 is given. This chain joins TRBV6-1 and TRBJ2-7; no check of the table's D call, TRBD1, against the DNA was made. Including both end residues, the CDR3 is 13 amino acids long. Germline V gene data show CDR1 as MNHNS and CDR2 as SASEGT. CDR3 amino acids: CASSETGGTALVG.